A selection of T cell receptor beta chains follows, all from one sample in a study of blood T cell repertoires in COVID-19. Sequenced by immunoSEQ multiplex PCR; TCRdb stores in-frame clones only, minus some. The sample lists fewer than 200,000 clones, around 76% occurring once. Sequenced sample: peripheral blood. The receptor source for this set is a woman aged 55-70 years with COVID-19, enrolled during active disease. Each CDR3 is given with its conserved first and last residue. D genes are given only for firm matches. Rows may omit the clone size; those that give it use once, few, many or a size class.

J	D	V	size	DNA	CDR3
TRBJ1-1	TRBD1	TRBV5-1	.	TGCGCCAGCAGCACGGGACAGGAGAACACTGAAGCTTTCTTT	CASSTGQENTEAFF
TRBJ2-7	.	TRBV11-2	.	TGTGCCAGCAGCTTAGTCGGGGTACGCAGCTCCTACGAGCAGTACTTC	CASSLVGVRSSYEQYF
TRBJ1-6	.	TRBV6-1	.	TGTGCCAGCAGTGAAGCGCCCGGAGCTCGTTCACCCCTCCACTTT	CASSEAPGARSPLHF
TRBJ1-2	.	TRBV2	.	TGTGCCAGCAGGGCGCAGGTTAACTATGGCTACACCTTC	CASRAQVNYGYTF
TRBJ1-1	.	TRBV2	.	TGTGCCAGCAGTGCAGTTGTCGTAGCTTTCTTT	CASSAVVVAFF
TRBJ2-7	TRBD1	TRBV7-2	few	TGTGCCAGCAGCTTAGGTTTGGGGACAGGTCTCGGGGCACCCTACGAGCAGTACTTC	CASSLGLGTGLGAPYEQYF
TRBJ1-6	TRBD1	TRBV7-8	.	TGTGCCAGCAGCCGCGATTCCAACAGGGGATTAAGTTCACCCCTCCACTTT	CASSRDSNRGLSSPLHF
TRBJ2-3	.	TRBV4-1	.	TGCGCCAGCAGCCAAGCCGTTGGTAGTGGCACAGATACGCAGTATTTT	CASSQAVGSGTDTQYF
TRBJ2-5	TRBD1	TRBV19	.	TGTGCCAGTAGCCTAACCGGGACAGGAAAAGAGACCCAGTACTTC	CASSLTGTGKETQYF
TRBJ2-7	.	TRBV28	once	TGTGCCAGCTGTCCCCCGGGCTACGAGCAGTACTTC	CASCPPGYEQYF
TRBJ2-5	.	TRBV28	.	TGTGCCAGCAGTTTACCCCAAGGGGCCCAGTACTTC	CASSLPQGAQYF
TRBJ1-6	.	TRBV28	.	TGTGCCAGCGCTCCCGGGGGTACCTCCTTCCCCCTCCACTTT	CASAPGGTSFPLHF
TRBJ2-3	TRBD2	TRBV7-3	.	TGTGCCAGCAGCTTAGCGGGGGGTAGCACAGATACGCAGTATTTT	CASSLAGGSTDTQYF
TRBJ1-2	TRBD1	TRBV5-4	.	TGTGCCAGCAGCTCACAACAGGGGGCGTTCGGCTACACCTTC	CASSSQQGAFGYTF
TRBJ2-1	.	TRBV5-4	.	TGTGCCAGCAGACTAGCCTCCACCGACAGTGAGCAGTTCTTC	CASRLASTDSEQFF
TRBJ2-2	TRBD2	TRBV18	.	TGTGCCAGCTCACCACTTAAGGTAGCGGGATCGAACACCGGGGAGCTGTTTTTT	CASSPLKVAGSNTGELFF
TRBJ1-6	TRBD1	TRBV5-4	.	TGTGCCAGCAGCTTGGCCGGACAGGGGAAGAATTCACCCCTCCACTTT	CASSLAGQGKNSPLHF
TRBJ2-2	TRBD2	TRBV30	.	TGTGCCGGGGCCAAGACTAGCGGGAGTACCTCCGGGGAGCTGTTTTTT	CAGAKTSGSTSGELFF
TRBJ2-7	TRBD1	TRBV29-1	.	TGCAGCGTCGGACAGGGATCCCACGAGCAGTACTTC	CSVGQGSHEQYF
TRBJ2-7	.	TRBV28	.	TGTGCCAGCAGTCCGACAGGAGGACGCTACGAGCAGTACTTC	CASSPTGGRYEQYF
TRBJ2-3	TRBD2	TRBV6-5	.	TGTGCCAGCGCGGGACTAGCGGGGTCGGGGGATACGCAGTATTTT	CASAGLAGSGDTQYF
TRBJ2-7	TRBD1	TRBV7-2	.	TGTGCCAGCAGCTTTGGGACAGCATCCTACGAGCAGTACTTC	CASSFGTASYEQYF
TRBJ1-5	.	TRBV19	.	TGTGCCAGTAGTATAGTCTCGGGTAGCAATCAGCCCCAGCATTTT	CASSIVSGSNQPQHF
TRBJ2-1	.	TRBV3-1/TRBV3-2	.	TGTGCCAGCAGCCAACCCCTAGGCAATGAGCAGTTCTTC	CASSQPLGNEQFF
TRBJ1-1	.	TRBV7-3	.	TGTGCCAGCAGCTTTGAAGGACAGACTGAAGCTTTCTTT	CASSFEGQTEAFF
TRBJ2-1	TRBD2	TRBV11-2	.	TGTGCCAGCAGCTTAGGGGTTAGCGGGGGGCACAATGAGCAGTTCTTC	CASSLGVSGGHNEQFF
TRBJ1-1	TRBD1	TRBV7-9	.	TGTGCCAGCAGGCTTACAGGGGGCACTGAAGCTTTCTTT	CASRLTGGTEAFF
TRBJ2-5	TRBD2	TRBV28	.	TGTGCCAGCAGCCTCCTTAGCGGGGCTGAGGGAGAGACCCAGTACTTC	CASSLLSGAEGETQYF
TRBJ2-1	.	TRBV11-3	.	TGTGCCAGCAGCTTAAGTAGAGAATACAATGAGCAGTTCTTC	CASSLSREYNEQFF
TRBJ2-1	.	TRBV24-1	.	TGTGCCACCAGTGAGAACCGGGGAGAGCAGTTCTTC	CATSENRGEQFF
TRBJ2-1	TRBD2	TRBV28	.	TGTGCCAGCAGGGATTGGGTAGCGGGAGAGCAGTTCTTC	CASRDWVAGEQFF
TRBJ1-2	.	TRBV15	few	TGTGCCACCAGCAGAGATCTATACGGGGGTGAGGATGGCTACACCTTC	CATSRDLYGGEDGYTF
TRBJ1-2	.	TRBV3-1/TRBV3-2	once	TGTGCCAGCAGCCAAGCCGGTACAGGGACTGGCTACACCTTC	CASSQAGTGTGYTF
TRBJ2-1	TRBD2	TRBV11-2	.	TGTGCCAGCAGCCGATATGGCGGGGGATCCTACAATGAGCAGTTCTTC	CASSRYGGGSYNEQFF
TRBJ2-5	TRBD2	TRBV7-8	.	TGTGCCAGCAGCTTCGCTAGCGGTAGCTTGGAGACCCAGTACTTC	CASSFASGSLETQYF
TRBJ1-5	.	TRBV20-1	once	TGCAGTGCTAGTAGTGGGGTGGGGGCTATTCAGCCCCAGCATTTT	CSASSGVGAIQPQHF
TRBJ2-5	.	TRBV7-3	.	TGTGCCAGCAGCTGGGGCGGGGGCGGTGGCGAGACCCAGTACTTC	CASSWGGGGGETQYF
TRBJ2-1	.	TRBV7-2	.	TGTGCCAGCAGCTTATATAATAGCGAGATTGAGTTCTTC	CASSLYNSEIEFF
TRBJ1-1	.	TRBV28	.	TGTGCCAGCAGTTTATGGCGGGAAGACACTGAAGCTTTCTTT	CASSLWREDTEAFF
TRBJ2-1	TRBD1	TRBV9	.	TGTGCCAGCAGCATCACCGGGACAGGGGGGCAAGAGCAGTTCTTC	CASSITGTGGQEQFF
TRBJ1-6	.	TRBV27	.	TGTGCCAGCAGTCTCTCATCAGGGGTCCCCAATTCACCCCTCCACTTT	CASSLSSGVPNSPLHF
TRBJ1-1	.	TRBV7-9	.	TGTGCCAGCAGCTTAGGTCAGGGGCTATCTGGGAACACTGAAGCTTTCTTT	CASSLGQGLSGNTEAFF
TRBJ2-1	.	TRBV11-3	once	TGTGCCAGCAGCTTAACTGGACACTACAATGAGCAGTTCTTC	CASSLTGHYNEQFF
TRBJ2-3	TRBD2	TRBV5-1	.	TGCGCCATCAATACGGGGGGACCTAGCACAGATACGCAGTATTTT	CAINTGGPSTDTQYF
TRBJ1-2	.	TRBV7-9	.	TGTGCCAGCAGCTTGAGCCAGGGTGGCTACACCTTC	CASSLSQGGYTF
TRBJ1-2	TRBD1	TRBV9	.	TGTGCCAGCAGCGTGGGGACAGGGCCCAGAATAGGCTACACCTTC	CASSVGTGPRIGYTF
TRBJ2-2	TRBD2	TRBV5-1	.	TGCGCCAGCAGCTCGACTCAAATAGCGGGGTACACCGGGGAGCTGTTTTTT	CASSSTQIAGYTGELFF
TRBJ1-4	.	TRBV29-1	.	TGCAGCGCCTTTGCCGGACTAAGGAATGAAAAACTGTTTTTT	CSAFAGLRNEKLFF
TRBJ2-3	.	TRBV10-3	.	TGTGCCATCAGTGCAGACTCGGGAAGAACAGATACGCAGTATTTT	CAISADSGRTDTQYF
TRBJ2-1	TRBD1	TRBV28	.	TGTGCCAGCAGTTTGCCCGACAGGGGCAATGAGCAGTTCTTC	CASSLPDRGNEQFF
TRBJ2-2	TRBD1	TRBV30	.	TGTGCCTGGATTACCGCCGGACAGGTGGGAACTAACACCGGGGAGCTGTTTTTT	CAWITAGQVGTNTGELFF